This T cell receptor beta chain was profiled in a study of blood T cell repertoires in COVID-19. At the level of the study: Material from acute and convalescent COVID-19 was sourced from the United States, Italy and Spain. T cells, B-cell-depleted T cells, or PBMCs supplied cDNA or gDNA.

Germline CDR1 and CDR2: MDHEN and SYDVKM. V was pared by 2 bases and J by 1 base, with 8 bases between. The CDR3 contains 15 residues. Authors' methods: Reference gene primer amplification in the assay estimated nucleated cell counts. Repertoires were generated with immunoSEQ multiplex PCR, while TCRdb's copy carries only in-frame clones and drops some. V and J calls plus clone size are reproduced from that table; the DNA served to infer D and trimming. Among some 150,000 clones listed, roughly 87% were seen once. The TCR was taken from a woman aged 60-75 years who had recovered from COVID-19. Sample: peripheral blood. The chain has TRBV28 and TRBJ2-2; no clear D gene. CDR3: CASSLSPGNTGELFF. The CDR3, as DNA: TGTGCCAGCAGTTTAAGCCCAGGGAACACCGGGGAGCTGTTTTTT. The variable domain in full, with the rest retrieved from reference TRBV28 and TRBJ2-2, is DVKVTQSSRYLVKRTGEKVFLECVQDMDHENMFWYRQDPGLGLRLIYFSYDVKMKEKGDIPEGYSVSREKKERFSLILESASTNQTSMYLCASSLSPGNTGELFFGEGSRLTVL.